A selection of T cell receptor beta chains follows, all from one sample in a study of shared clonotypes between healthy human individuals. Sequenced by immunoSEQ multiplex PCR; TCRdb stores in-frame clones only, minus some. There are some 580,000 clones in the sample; 95% to 98% occur only once, and 0.3% lies in the top ten. Sequenced: naive CD8+ T cells sorted from blood. These receptor sequences come from a man aged 25 to 40 in good health. CDR3s include the opening cysteine and the closing phenylalanine or tryptophan. A D gene is named only where the DNA matches it firmly. Size values are once, few and many counts, or a class for expanded clones, and some rows have none.

v_gene: TRBV19
d_gene: -
j_gene: TRBJ2-7
abundance: -
CDR3aa: CASRERNSYEQYF
CDR3nt: TGTGCCAGTAGAGAGCGGAACTCCTACGAGCAGTACTTC

v_gene: TRBV5-4
d_gene: -
j_gene: TRBJ2-7
abundance: -
CDR3aa: CASSTRTGNHEQYF
CDR3nt: TGTGCCAGCAGCACCCGTACAGGGAACCACGAGCAGTACTTC

v_gene: TRBV6-5
d_gene: -
j_gene: TRBJ2-1
abundance: once
CDR3aa: CATQTWEEAYNEQFF
CDR3nt: TGTGCCACCCAAACGTGGGAGGAGGCCTACAATGAGCAGTTCTTC

v_gene: TRBV5-1
d_gene: TRBD1
j_gene: TRBJ2-7
abundance: once
CDR3aa: CASSFKAGMGQADGIRHEQYF
CDR3nt: TGCGCCAGCAGCTTCAAAGCTGGGATGGGACAGGCCGACGGCATCCGGCACGAGCAGTACTTC

v_gene: TRBV4-1
d_gene: -
j_gene: TRBJ1-4
abundance: -
CDR3aa: CASREVGGVNEKLFF
CDR3nt: TGCGCCAGCAGGGAGGTGGGAGGGGTAAATGAAAAACTGTTTTTT

v_gene: TRBV7-9
d_gene: -
j_gene: TRBJ2-3
abundance: -
CDR3aa: CASSSPARVIADTQYF
CDR3nt: TGTGCCAGCAGCTCCCCCGCCAGGGTCATTGCAGATACGCAGTATTTT

v_gene: TRBV7-9
d_gene: -
j_gene: TRBJ1-4
abundance: -
CDR3aa: CASSMTPEGLFF
CDR3nt: TGTGCCAGCAGCATGACTCCCGAGGGACTGTTTTTT

v_gene: TRBV16
d_gene: -
j_gene: TRBJ1-5
abundance: once
CDR3aa: CASSQSSGYSNQPQHF
CDR3nt: TGTGCCAGCAGCCAATCATCGGGTTATAGCAATCAGCCCCAGCATTTT

v_gene: TRBV11-2
d_gene: -
j_gene: TRBJ2-7
abundance: -
CDR3aa: CASSLLGRYEQYF
CDR3nt: TGTGCCAGCAGCTTATTAGGGAGGTACGAGCAGTACTTC

v_gene: TRBV5-4
d_gene: TRBD1
j_gene: TRBJ1-1
abundance: -
CDR3aa: CASSLTGTGLGTEAFF
CDR3nt: TGTGCCAGCAGCTTGACTGGGACAGGGCTTGGGACTGAAGCTTTCTTT

v_gene: TRBV28
d_gene: -
j_gene: TRBJ1-5
abundance: -
CDR3aa: CASRWTDSNQPQHF
CDR3nt: TGTGCCAGCAGGTGGACAGACAGCAATCAGCCCCAGCATTTT

v_gene: TRBV14
d_gene: -
j_gene: TRBJ2-5
abundance: -
CDR3aa: CASSQENRLGEETQYF
CDR3nt: TGTGCCAGCAGCCAAGAAAACCGGCTAGGAGAAGAGACCCAGTACTTC

v_gene: TRBV15
d_gene: -
j_gene: TRBJ2-2
abundance: -
CDR3aa: CATSFTATGELFF
CDR3nt: TGTGCCACCAGTTTTACAGCCACCGGGGAGCTGTTTTTT

v_gene: TRBV27
d_gene: -
j_gene: TRBJ1-2
abundance: -
CDR3aa: CASSPWTTVRFGYTF
CDR3nt: TGTGCCAGCAGTCCGTGGACCACGGTACGGTTTGGCTACACCTTC

v_gene: TRBV5-4
d_gene: -
j_gene: TRBJ2-7
abundance: -
CDR3aa: CASSLAVGGGLSSYEQYF
CDR3nt: TGTGCCAGCAGCTTGGCGGTGGGAGGGGGGCTATCCTCCTACGAGCAGTACTTC

v_gene: TRBV28
d_gene: TRBD1
j_gene: TRBJ2-7
abundance: -
CDR3aa: CASSPRDRGLWEQYF
CDR3nt: TGTGCCAGCAGTCCCCGGGACAGGGGGCTATGGGAGCAGTACTTC

v_gene: TRBV7-8
d_gene: TRBD2
j_gene: TRBJ2-2
abundance: -
CDR3aa: CASSLQTTSGIYTGELFF
CDR3nt: TGTGCCAGCAGCTTACAGACGACTAGCGGGATATACACCGGGGAGCTGTTTTTT

v_gene: TRBV28
d_gene: TRBD1
j_gene: TRBJ1-3
abundance: -
CDR3aa: CASSFPDRGSAGNTIYF
CDR3nt: TGTGCCAGCAGTTTCCCGGACAGGGGTTCAGCTGGAAACACCATATATTTT

v_gene: TRBV5-6
d_gene: TRBD1
j_gene: TRBJ2-3
abundance: -
CDR3aa: CASSSTPTGQYF
CDR3nt: TGTGCCAGCAGCTCTACCCCGACAGGGCAATATTTT

v_gene: TRBV4-1
d_gene: -
j_gene: TRBJ1-1
abundance: -
CDR3aa: CASSLAYRDGTEAFF
CDR3nt: TGCGCCAGCAGCCTAGCGTACAGGGACGGCACTGAAGCTTTCTTT

v_gene: TRBV10-2
d_gene: TRBD2
j_gene: TRBJ2-7
abundance: -
CDR3aa: CASRIGLAAAEQYF
CDR3nt: TGCGCCAGCAGAATAGGACTAGCGGCGGCCGAGCAGTACTTC

v_gene: TRBV10-3
d_gene: -
j_gene: TRBJ2-7
abundance: -
CDR3aa: CAISEPRESVVSYEQYF
CDR3nt: TGTGCCATCAGTGAGCCCCGGGAGTCGGTAGTCTCCTACGAGCAGTACTTC

v_gene: TRBV7-3
d_gene: -
j_gene: TRBJ1-2
abundance: -
CDR3aa: CASSLNPVPDNYGYTF
CDR3nt: TGTGCCAGCAGCTTAAACCCGGTCCCGGACAACTATGGCTACACCTTC

v_gene: TRBV18
d_gene: -
j_gene: TRBJ1-2
abundance: -
CDR3aa: CASSPPSSWGLNYGYTF
CDR3nt: TGTGCCAGCTCACCCCCGAGCAGTTGGGGGCTTAACTATGGCTACACCTTC

v_gene: TRBV27
d_gene: -
j_gene: TRBJ1-2
abundance: -
CDR3aa: CASSFEGSYGYTF
CDR3nt: TGTGCCAGCAGTTTCGAGGGCTCCTATGGCTACACCTTC

v_gene: TRBV6-5
d_gene: -
j_gene: TRBJ2-2
abundance: -
CDR3aa: CASGETANTGELFF
CDR3nt: TGTGCCAGCGGGGAAACCGCGAACACCGGGGAGCTGTTTTTT

v_gene: TRBV7-6
d_gene: -
j_gene: TRBJ2-7
abundance: once
CDR3aa: CASSLGGGAYEQYF
CDR3nt: TGTGCCAGCAGCTTAGGTGGGGGAGCCTACGAGCAGTACTTC

v_gene: TRBV6-5
d_gene: -
j_gene: TRBJ1-3
abundance: -
CDR3aa: CASSLWSSGNTIYF
CDR3nt: TGTGCCAGCAGTCTCTGGAGCTCTGGAAACACCATATATTTT

v_gene: TRBV7-9
d_gene: -
j_gene: TRBJ2-2
abundance: -
CDR3aa: CAVQTGELFF
CDR3nt: TGTGCCGTCCAGACCGGGGAGCTGTTTTTT

v_gene: TRBV4-1
d_gene: TRBD2
j_gene: TRBJ2-3
abundance: -
CDR3aa: CASSSTSGGLTDTQYF
CDR3nt: TGCGCCAGCAGTAGTACTAGCGGAGGACTCACAGATACGCAGTATTTT

v_gene: TRBV12-5
d_gene: TRBD2
j_gene: TRBJ2-1
abundance: -
CDR3aa: CASGLVWSGSFYNEQFF
CDR3nt: TGTGCTAGTGGTTTGGTATGGAGCGGGAGTTTCTACAATGAGCAGTTCTTC

v_gene: TRBV7-9
d_gene: TRBD1
j_gene: TRBJ2-6
abundance: -
CDR3aa: CASSPRDRALPGANVLTF
CDR3nt: TGTGCCAGCAGCCCGAGGGACAGGGCTCTCCCGGGGGCCAACGTCCTGACTTTC

v_gene: TRBV19
d_gene: TRBD2
j_gene: TRBJ2-2
abundance: -
CDR3aa: CASSSVAGDTGELFF
CDR3nt: TGTGCCAGTAGTTCAGTAGCGGGAGACACCGGGGAGCTGTTTTTT

v_gene: TRBV28
d_gene: TRBD1
j_gene: TRBJ2-1
abundance: -
CDR3aa: CASSPTGWNEQFF
CDR3nt: TGTGCCAGCAGCCCGACAGGGTGGAATGAGCAGTTCTTC

v_gene: TRBV7-9
d_gene: -
j_gene: TRBJ1-4
abundance: -
CDR3aa: CASSLGRQLGEKLFF
CDR3nt: TGTGCCAGCAGCTTAGGAAGACAGCTGGGGGAAAAACTGTTTTTT

v_gene: TRBV4-1
d_gene: TRBD2
j_gene: TRBJ2-7
abundance: -
CDR3aa: CASSQESRAGVAYEQYF
CDR3nt: TGCGCCAGCAGCCAAGAATCGCGAGCGGGAGTGGCCTACGAGCAGTACTTC

v_gene: TRBV7-2
d_gene: -
j_gene: TRBJ2-4
abundance: -
CDR3aa: CASSSIGGMVENIQYF
CDR3nt: TGTGCCAGCAGCTCGATCGGGGGAATGGTCGAAAACATTCAGTACTTC

v_gene: TRBV7-9
d_gene: TRBD2
j_gene: TRBJ2-7
abundance: -
CDR3aa: CASSSRLAGLQEQYF
CDR3nt: TGTGCCAGCAGCTCCCGACTAGCGGGCCTCCAGGAGCAGTACTTC

v_gene: TRBV14
d_gene: -
j_gene: TRBJ2-7
abundance: -
CDR3aa: CASARGGGPYEQYF
CDR3nt: TGTGCCAGTGCAAGAGGGGGGGGCCCCTACGAGCAGTACTTC

v_gene: TRBV7-2
d_gene: TRBD2
j_gene: TRBJ2-7
abundance: -
CDR3aa: CASSIISGSSYEQYF
CDR3nt: TGTGCCAGCAGCATAATTAGCGGGAGCTCCTACGAGCAGTACTTC

v_gene: TRBV29-1
d_gene: TRBD2
j_gene: TRBJ2-1
abundance: -
CDR3aa: CSVSGTSGRGYNEQFF
CDR3nt: TGCAGCGTTTCCGGGACTAGCGGGAGGGGCTACAATGAGCAGTTCTTC

v_gene: TRBV4-2
d_gene: -
j_gene: TRBJ2-2
abundance: -
CDR3aa: CASSPTQGQTSSSGVRNTGELFF
CDR3nt: TGTGCCAGCAGCCCCACGCAGGGACAGACTTCCAGTAGCGGAGTCCGGAACACCGGGGAGCTGTTTTTT

v_gene: TRBV29-1
d_gene: -
j_gene: TRBJ2-7
abundance: -
CDR3aa: CSALQDLSYEQYF
CDR3nt: TGCAGCGCCTTACAGGATCTTTCCTACGAGCAGTACTTC

v_gene: TRBV9
d_gene: -
j_gene: TRBJ2-5
abundance: once
CDR3aa: CASSVGWGELADTETQYF
CDR3nt: TGTGCCAGCAGCGTAGGATGGGGGGAACTAGCAGATACGGAGACCCAGTACTTC

v_gene: TRBV27
d_gene: -
j_gene: TRBJ2-4
abundance: -
CDR3aa: CASSKGYIQYF
CDR3nt: TGTGCCAGCAGTAAGGGTTACATTCAGTACTTC

v_gene: TRBV14
d_gene: -
j_gene: TRBJ2-1
abundance: -
CDR3aa: CASSHRRVREGYNEQFF
CDR3nt: TGTGCCAGCAGCCACCGAAGGGTAAGAGAGGGCTACAATGAGCAGTTCTTC

v_gene: TRBV4-1
d_gene: -
j_gene: TRBJ2-7
abundance: -
CDR3aa: CASSPLGRSYEQYF
CDR3nt: TGCGCCAGCAGCCCCCTGGGACGGTCCTACGAGCAGTACTTC

v_gene: TRBV29-1
d_gene: -
j_gene: TRBJ2-2
abundance: -
CDR3aa: CSVEAGATGELFF
CDR3nt: TGCAGCGTTGAGGCGGGGGCGACCGGGGAGCTGTTTTTT

v_gene: TRBV29-1
d_gene: -
j_gene: TRBJ1-5
abundance: -
CDR3aa: CSVAGLGNQPQHF
CDR3nt: TGCAGCGTTGCAGGGTTGGGCAATCAGCCCCAGCATTTT

v_gene: TRBV28
d_gene: -
j_gene: TRBJ1-5
abundance: -
CDR3aa: CASMTGNQPQHF
CDR3nt: TGTGCCAGCATGACGGGGAATCAGCCCCAGCATTTT